Shown below are 26 T cell receptor beta chains from a single sample sequenced in a study of blood T cell repertoires in COVID-19. TCRdb's copy holds only in-frame clones and misses some; the assay was immunoSEQ multiplex PCR. The table shows some 97,000 clones, with 65% to 90% occurring only once. The sample taken for sequencing was PBMCs or T cells enriched from blood (not recorded which). The receptor source for this set is a woman between 50 and 59 years old who had recovered from COVID-19.

V usage is TRBV3-1 (or the pseudogene TRBV3-2) and J usage is TRBJ2-7; TRBD2 aligns across 7 bases. The ends lost 5 bases at V and 4 bases at J; junction bases unmatched: 11. CDR3 length: 15 residues. Germline CDR1 and CDR2: LGHDT and YNNKEL (reference sequence). The CDR3 sequence is CASSKIMGGLYEQYF. CDR3 DNA: TGTGCCAGCAGCAAAATCATGGGGGGGTTATACGAGCAGTACTTC.

The J gene is TRBJ1-4, the V gene TRBV27; 10 bases line up with TRBD1. The CDR3 is 17 amino acids. CDR1 is MNHEY, CDR2 SMNVEV, per germline (reference sequence). With 6 bases clipped from V and 5 bases from J, the junction kept 12 bases outside the gene matches. The CDR3 nucleotides read TGTGCCAGCAGCCCCACCGGGACAGGGGACGAAAATGAAAAACTGTTTTTT. Translating it yields CASSPTGTGDENEKLFF.

This chain uses TRBV5-4 with TRBJ1-4; 7 bases map to TRBD1. Germline V gives CDR1 SGHNT, CDR2 YYREEE (reference sequence). J lost 6 bases, V lost 4 bases, and 12 bases had no gene match. The length of the CDR3 is 16 residues. CDR3 in DNA: TGTGCCAGCAGCCCTTCGACAGGGCTGGGGGATGAAAAACTGTTTTTT. This encodes CASSPSTGLGDEKLFF. Complete variable domain (other parts from reference TRBV5-4 and TRBJ1-4): ETGVTQSPTHLIKTRGQQVTLRCSSQSGHNTVSWYQQALGQGPQFIFQYYREEENGRGNFPPRFSGLQFPNYSSELNVNALELDDSALYLCASSPSTGLGDEKLFFGSGTQLSVL.

This chain joins TRBV19 and TRBJ2-1; 8 bases align to TRBD1. After removal of 2 bases from V and 6 bases from J, the junction contained 12 bases not matched to a gene. CDR1 and CDR2 (germline): LNHDA, SQIVND (reference sequence). This CDR3 comprises 17 residues. Here the CDR3 reads CASSIRGAWTGFNEQFF. In DNA form, the CDR3 reads TGTGCCAGTAGTATAAGGGGGGCCTGGACAGGGTTCAATGAGCAGTTCTTC.

The gene calls are TRBV19 and TRBJ2-1; 8 bases align to TRBD2. The germline gives CDR1 LNHDA, CDR2 SQIVND (reference sequence). This CDR3 is built from 14 residues. With V trimmed by 4 bases and J by 4 bases, 3 bases remained unmatched. The CDR3 loop is CASSKLAEYNEQFF. Written as DNA, the CDR3 is TGTGCCAGTAGTAAACTAGCGGAATACAATGAGCAGTTCTTC. The variable domain in full, completed from reference TRBV19 and TRBJ2-1, reads DGGITQSPKYLFRKEGQNVTLSCEQNLNHDAMYWYRQDPGQGLRLIYYSQIVNDFQKGDIAEGYSVSREKKESFPLTVTSAQKNPTAFYLCASSKLAEYNEQFFGPGTRLTVL.

The rearrangement links TRBV3-1 (or the pseudogene TRBV3-2) to TRBJ2-7, with TRBD1 matching over 9 bases. Germline lookup yields CDR1 LGHDT and CDR2 YNNKEL (reference sequence). The CDR3 spans 15 residues. V was clipped by 5 bases and J by 4 bases; unmatched bases: 9. In DNA form, the CDR3 reads TGTGCCAGCAGCGTGGGGTGGACAGGGGCTTACGAGCAGTACTTC. Translation gives CASSVGWTGAYEQYF.

The J gene is TRBJ1-1, the V gene TRBV19, with TRBD1 as a possible D gene (5 bases). The V gene's germline CDR1 is LNHDA and CDR2 SQIVND (reference sequence). This CDR3 has 14 amino acids. Trimming took off 3 bases at V and 1 base at J, with 9 bases between the two ends. As DNA, the CDR3 is TGTGCCAGTAGTATGGGGCGGACGAACACTGAAGCTTTCTTT. Its protein product is CASSMGRTNTEAFF. The full variable domain, with the rest looked up from reference TRBV19 and TRBJ1-1, is DGGITQSPKYLFRKEGQNVTLSCEQNLNHDAMYWYRQDPGQGLRLIYYSQIVNDFQKGDIAEGYSVSREKKESFPLTVTSAQKNPTAFYLCASSMGRTNTEAFFGQGTRLTVV.

This clone was detected only a few times. This chain's CDR3 is CASSEYQADTQYF. In DNA form, the CDR3 reads TGTGCCAGCAGTGAATATCAGGCAGATACGCAGTATTTT. The chain couples TRBV6-1 to TRBJ2-3, with D uncertain. Germline V gene lookup returns CDR1 MNHNS and CDR2 SASEGT. CDR3 length: 13 amino acids. Trimming cost V 2 bases and J 4 bases, with 7 bases left between them.

V usage is TRBV7-3 and J usage is TRBJ1-2; TRBD1 aligns across 12 bases. The V segment lost 5 bases and the J segment 7 bases; nucleotides outside the gene matches: 14. CDR1 and CDR2 (germline): SGHTA, FQGTGA. There are 17 residues in the CDR3. CDR3 in DNA: TGTGCCAGCAGCAAGTACCCGGGACAGGGGGCGGACAGTGGCTACACCTTC. Translating it yields CASSKYPGQGADSGYTF.

V gene TRBV19 combines with J gene TRBJ2-7, with TRBD1 matching over 8 bases. After removal of 9 bases from V and 2 bases from J, the junction contained 3 bases not matched to a gene. Germline CDR1 LNHDA, CDR2 SQIVND (reference sequence). The CDR3 totals 12 residues. The CDR3 here is CASRDRTYEQYF. DNA for the CDR3: TGTGCCAGCCGGGACAGGACCTACGAGCAGTACTTC.

The rearrangement links TRBV6-5 to TRBJ1-2; D remains unclear. V was trimmed by 7 bases and J by 0 bases, leaving 6 bases between them. In germline, CDR1 is MNHEY, CDR2 SVGAGI. The CDR3 is 12 residues long. CDR3 sequence reads: CASMSPNYGYTF. The CDR3 DNA reads as TGTGCCAGCATGAGTCCTAACTATGGCTACACCTTC.

The rearrangement joins TRBV4-1 to TRBJ2-1; TRBD2 agrees at 11 bases. Trimming cost V 1 base and J 0 bases; bases outside gene matches: 5. Germline CDR1 reads MGHRA; CDR2 reads YSYEKL. The CDR3 runs to 18 residues. The CDR3 loop reads CASSQVIAGGPSYNEQFF. CDR3 sequence (DNA): TGCGCCAGCAGCCAAGTGATAGCGGGAGGGCCCTCCTACAATGAGCAGTTCTTC.

The chain recombines TRBV5-6 with TRBJ2-5; 8 nucleotides align to TRBD2. Trimming cost V 1 base and J 5 bases; bases outside gene matches: 1. The germline V gene encodes CDR1 SGHDT and CDR2 YYEEEE. This CDR3 is built from 13 residues. CDR3 residues: CASSLSGGETQYF. Here the CDR3 DNA reads TGTGCCAGCAGCTTGAGCGGGGGTGAGACCCAGTACTTC.

The chain combines TRBV11-1 with TRBJ1-1; TRBD1 might be the D (5 bases). The germline V gene has CDR1 SGHAT and CDR2 FQDESV (reference sequence). V shed 2 bases and J shed 0 bases, with 10 bases lying between them. The CDR3 is 15 amino acids. The CDR3 loop is CASSLNRGMNTEAFF. CDR3 in DNA: TGTGCCAGCAGCTTAAATAGGGGTATGAACACTGAAGCTTTCTTT.

The chain carries TRBV5-4 and TRBJ2-7; perhaps TRBD2 as D (7 bases). From germline, CDR1 is SGHNT and CDR2 YYREEE (reference sequence). The ends were cut back, 4 bases at V and 0 bases at J, with 17 bases in the middle. The CDR3 totals 16 residues. CDR3 nucleotide sequence: TGTGCCAGCAGCCTCTCGGGGGGCAAGCACTCCTACGAGCAGTACTTC. It encodes CASSLSGGKHSYEQYF.

This clone occurred once. The chain recombines TRBV28 with TRBJ2-1; D is perhaps TRBD2 (5 bases). The CDR3 spans 14 residues. Germline V lookup: CDR1 MDHEN, CDR2 SYDVKM. Trimming stripped 10 bases from V and 1 base from J, with 14 bases between. The CDR3 protein is CATVRGISYNEQFF. The CDR3, as DNA: TGTGCCACCGTACGAGGGATTTCCTACAATGAGCAGTTCTTC.

This rearrangement joins TRBV5-1 to TRBJ2-3; 8 bases fit TRBD2. J lost 3 bases, V lost 0 bases, and 6 bases had no gene match. The CDR3 runs to 16 residues. Germline CDR1 is SGHRS and CDR2 is YFSETQ. DNA for the CDR3: TGCGCCAGCAGCTTGGTAGCGGGGCGAGAGACAGATACGCAGTATTTT. Protein product: CASSLVAGRETDTQYF.

V and J are TRBV5-1 and TRBJ2-7; TRBD1 agrees at 9 bases. Germline lookup yields CDR1 SGHRS and CDR2 YFSETQ. CDR3 length: 16 amino acids. V was clipped by 3 bases and J by 6 bases; unmatched bases: 13. CDR3 residues: CASSSPRDRVSAEQYF. CDR3 nucleotides: TGCGCCAGCAGCTCTCCCCGGGACAGGGTTTCGGCCGAGCAGTACTTC.

The V gene is TRBV28, the J gene TRBJ1-2; a weak D match, TRBD1 (6 bases). Germline lookup yields CDR1 MDHEN and CDR2 SYDVKM. This CDR3 spans 17 amino acids. Trimming took off 1 base at V and 5 bases at J, with 20 bases between the two ends. CDR3 residues: CASSLSGGRAPTYGYTF. The CDR3, as DNA: TGTGCCAGCAGTTTATCGGGGGGCAGGGCCCCAACTTATGGCTACACCTTC.

The chain is built from TRBV13 and TRBJ1-6; D not resolved. Trimming left V 0 bases short and J 6 bases short, with 6 bases between. Germline CDR1 reads PRHDT; CDR2 reads FYEKMQ (reference sequence). The CDR3 extends over 14 amino acids. In DNA form, the CDR3 reads TGTGCCAGCAGCTTAGGCGGGATTAATTCACCCCTCCACTTT. It specifies CASSLGGINSPLHF.

V and J are TRBV3-1 (or the pseudogene TRBV3-2) and TRBJ2-7, with 8 positions matching TRBD2. The CDR3 extends over 16 amino acids. From germline, CDR1 is LGHDT and CDR2 YNNKEL (reference sequence). Germline trimming cut 1 base from V and 1 base from J; bases unmatched to any gene: 6. The CDR3 DNA reads as TGTGCCAGCAGCCAAGGGTCTAGCGGGTTTTCCTACGAGCAGTACTTC. Amino acid sequence: CASSQGSSGFSYEQYF.

The rearrangement links TRBV2 to TRBJ2-7; tentative D call: TRBD1 (5 bases). This CDR3 comprises 12 residues. The ends were cut back, 6 bases at V and 5 bases at J, with 11 bases in the middle. From germline, CDR1 is SNHLY and CDR2 FYNNEI. The CDR3 bases are TGTGCCAGCAGCTTAACAGGAAACGAGCAGTACTTC. Translating it yields CASSLTGNEQYF. Based on the CDR3 plus reference TRBV2 and TRBJ2-7, the full variable domain is EPEVTQTPSHQVTQMGQEVILRCVPISNHLYFYWYRQILGQKVEFLVSFYNNEISEKSEIFDDQFSVERPDGSNFTLKIRSTKLEDSAMYFCASSLTGNEQYFGPGTRLTVT.

The chain recombines TRBV5-1 with TRBJ1-2, with 8 bases identical to TRBD1. The CDR3 spans 16 residues. Trimming removed 0 bases from V and 3 bases from J; junction bases left unmatched: 7. The V gene's germline CDR1 is SGHRS and CDR2 YFSETQ. The CDR3, as DNA: TGCGCCAGCAGCTTGGGGTCGACAGGGGTTTACTATGGCTACACCTTC. This translates into CASSLGSTGVYYGYTF. Full variable domain (remainder filled in from reference TRBV5-1 and TRBJ1-2): KAGVTQTPRYLIKTRGQQVTLSCSPISGHRSVSWYQQTPGQGLQFLFEYFSETQRNKGNFPGRFSGRQFSNSRSEMNVSTLELGDSALYLCASSLGSTGVYYGYTFGSGTRLTVV.

The genes are TRBV18 and TRBJ1-1, with a possible D match to TRBD1 (5 bases). Germline V CDR1 and CDR2: KGHSH, LQKENI. The CDR3 runs to 14 residues. Trimming took off 7 bases at V and 3 bases at J, with 15 bases between the two ends. Here the CDR3 reads CASFPGVGYTEAFF. In DNA form, the CDR3 reads TGTGCCAGCTTCCCGGGGGTAGGGTACACTGAAGCTTTCTTT. Full variable domain (remainder filled in from reference TRBV18 and TRBJ1-1): NAGVMQNPRHLVRRRGQEARLRCSPMKGHSHVYWYRQLPEEGLKFMVYLQKENIIDESGMPKERFSAEFPKEGPSILRIQQVVRGDSAAYFCASFPGVGYTEAFFGQGTRLTVV.

The rearrangement joins TRBV18 to TRBJ2-5; 11 bases are shared with TRBD1. Looked up from germline, CDR1 is KGHSH and CDR2 is LQKENI. The V segment lost 3 bases and the J segment 5 bases; nucleotides outside the gene matches: 8. The CDR3 is 16 residues long. The CDR3 sequence: CASSPSDRGLGETQYF. CDR3 DNA sequence: TGTGCCAGCTCACCTTCGGACAGGGGGCTTGGGGAGACCCAGTACTTC.

The V gene is TRBV7-9, the J gene TRBJ1-6; tentative D call: TRBD1 (6 bases). CDR1 SEHNR and CDR2 FQNEAQ come from the germline V gene (reference sequence). Trimming shortened V by 3 bases and J by 7 bases, and 16 bases separated the two germline ends. The CDR3 has 16 amino acids. CDR3 sequence (DNA): TGTGCCAGCAGCTTTGGGCCAGGGGTATACAATTCACCCCTCCACTTT. It is translated as CASSFGPGVYNSPLHF. Full variable domain (rest looked up from reference TRBV7-9 and TRBJ1-6): DTGVSQNPRHKITKRGQNVTFRCDPISEHNRLYWYRQTLGQGPEFLTYFQNEAQLEKSRLLSDRFSAERPKGSFSTLEIQRTEQGDSAMYLCASSFGPGVYNSPLHFGNGTRLTVT.